Given below is one T cell receptor beta chain in context. Its binding antigen is unknown. No base qualities exist here, and no much larger clone lies one base off it. The data were obtained in a study of cytomegalovirus exposure and HLA in healthy donors (TCRdb year 2017). With regard to the full study: According to an earlier analysis of 587 of the donors, some 180 million T cells yielded 117 million unique TCR beta sequences and more than 250 Gb of sequence data. About 300 gigabases of sequencing data and tens of millions of unique TCR sequences were included in an early release covering around 600 HLA-typed donors. Among some 400 genotyped donors of the cohort, an average of around 240,000 unique TCR beta nucleotide sequences were sequenced per donor, 15% to 20% of them non-productive. The T cell repertoires of around 730 subjects were profiled by immunosequencing and related to cytomegalovirus serostatus. In a later genetic analysis, genome-wide SNP genotypes for about three fifths of the roughly 670 donors were used, and that subset was treated as a discovery cohort. A handful of DR-DQ haplotypes were handled as single units for association and clustering because linkage in the cohort was strong. An earlier analysis of around 540 of the donors applied high-throughput TCR beta sequencing to assess whether each TCR beta V gene segment acted as functional or pseudogenic. Rather than using new phenotypic data, the later analysis identified candidate immune exposures from TCR beta sequences and from how often those sequences occurred across donors. To predict cytomegalovirus infection status, the study combined high-throughput TCR immunosequencing, statistical association of individual TCRs with disease status, and machine learning. HLA typing covered class I and class II loci at four-digit resolution. A separate validation cohort of roughly 110 different subjects was used in addition to the 666-subject first cohort. In a later analysis, previously published TCR beta repertoires from roughly 710 donors were re-analyzed and high-resolution HLA genotyping was added so that TCR occurrence patterns could be studied. Typing coverage varied by locus: roughly 620-630 donors for A, B, C, DRB1 and DQB1; about 520 for DQA1; around 610 for DPA1; 400 to 480 for DPB1. The genetic ancestry cluster associated with self-reported Caucasian donors included around four fifths of the approximately 400 genotyped donors. Alongside the repertoire data, information on donor age, sex, ethnicity and CMV serostatus was compiled. The study aimed to test whether cataloging public T cell receptors could reveal signatures of past pathogen exposure. Every discovery cohort repertoire had been produced on one sequencing platform. What the work shows at the level of the full study, not this receptor alone: In vitro tests confirmed that a few of the cytomegalovirus-associated TCR beta chains recognize cytomegalovirus antigens. A later analysis found that TCR association rates varied across HLA loci, with DRB1 alleles showing the most associated TCRs and HLA-C alleles the fewest. A cluster of highly shared sequence variants was judged likely to represent a technical artifact of the sequencing pipeline. Some IMGT-functional V segments, including TRBV6-2 and TRBV6-3, could not be distinguished by the 87-base-pair reads and were therefore excluded. At a false discovery rate of 0.05, a later analysis linked 15,000 to 20,000 TCR beta sequences to specific HLA alleles. A further reported finding was that TCR beta sequences accurately predicted the HLA-A and HLA-B alleles for most subjects in the first cohort. Assigning TCR associations to individual alleles was difficult when HLA alleles, especially DR and DQ, strongly co-occurred. The presence/absence analyses assumed that sequencing depth was roughly uniform across donors, and that assumption may not be true. Because some donors lacked HLA typing at each locus, the association tests relied only on the typed subset. In a later analysis, HLA-associated TCR beta chains showed more clonal expansion and lower generation probabilities than non-associated chains that were equally common. Compared with the approximately 600-donor mean, donors in an Asian-associated ancestry cluster had fewer N-insertions in productive TCRs, according to a later genetic analysis. In a later analysis, several top co-occurrence clusters were reported to appear linked to parvovirus B19, influenza, CMV and Epstein-Barr virus. Over 15 rarely observed V segments, including chromosome 9 orphons, were excluded from the earlier analysis of a few hundred of the donors because counts were too low. This cohort had only TCR beta chains sequenced, and the lack of alpha or paired-chain data limited which features could be detected. Broadly in line with IMGT annotations, most TCR beta V segments showed up in productive rearrangements about 90% or about 30% of the time in an earlier analysis of about 500 of the donors. Immune exposure information for the cohort was limited to CMV serostatus. Linkage disequilibrium might explain the correlated functional status among segregating V segments, but an unknown experimental factor could not be excluded. While some public TCRs were present in many individuals, most TCR sequences turned up only very rarely across donors. The authors suggested that the approach could potentially be generalized to other disease states and immunological phenotypes. A total of some 180 TCR beta chains were listed by the study as associated with cytomegalovirus. According to a later analysis, most CMV-associated TCR beta chains appeared to be HLA-restricted, and the HLA associations seemed to be driven largely by CMV exposure. The classifier was reported to diagnose cytomegalovirus status with high specificity and sensitivity in both the original and validation cohorts. A later genetic analysis associated a missense DCLRE1C variant with V-gene and J-gene trimming of TCR beta chains, and an independent cohort replicated the association.

The CDR3 measures 15 amino acids from cysteine to phenylalanine. Only the CDR3 region is kept as DNA, spanning 45 bases read in frame from base 1. V lost 5 bases and J lost 4 bases, and the count of bases not matched to a germline gene is 8. CDR1 and CDR2, per the germline V gene (reference sequence), are LNHDA and SQIVND. The method was the immunoSEQ multiplex PCR assay. A mixture of 60 forward primers for TCR Vbeta segments and 13 reverse primers for TCR Jbeta segments was used in the multiplex PCR. The CDR3 region of rearranged TCR beta genes was amplified from genomic DNA by a multiplex PCR assay. On the Illumina HiSeq System, the amplified TCR beta libraries were sequenced as 87-base-pair reads. The published analysis was carried out like this. Across the roughly 670 repertoires, a later analysis counted approximately 75 million unique TCR beta chains, roughly 11 million of which were shared by at least two donors. Raw reads were error-corrected and collapsed into unique sequences with a nearest-neighbor algorithm that merged closely related sequences to remove PCR and sequencing errors. V, D and J gene segments were assigned by aligning CDR3 sequences to IMGT reference sequences. For a sequence to be retained, a match of at least six nucleotides to both a V gene segment and a J gene segment was required. Rearrangements were called productive when the CDR3 lacked stop codons and stayed in frame with V and J; all others were non-productive. CDR3 was defined according to IMGT convention as the region running from the second conserved V-encoded cysteine to the conserved J-encoded phenylalanine. The earlier analysis of 500 to 650 of the donors excluded any sequence lacking an unambiguous match to a single V gene segment. In an earlier analysis of approximately 550 of the donors, V segments were called functional above 56.7% productive rearrangements and were called segregating when the between-donor standard deviation exceeded 5%. A statistical classification framework was built to diagnose cytomegalovirus status from the catalog of TCR beta chain sequences. A later analysis assigned V and J genes by comparing TCR nucleotide sequences with IMGT/GENE-DB human TR gene sequences. In a later analysis, CDR3 sequences and most-parsimonious VDJ recombination scenarios were assigned using the TCRdist pipeline. A later analysis defined each TCR beta chain by its CDR3 amino acid sequence plus V-gene family, and excluded reads lacking a unique V-gene family. A later analysis removed nearly 600 highly shared, low-generation-probability nucleotide sequences to deal with suspected cross-contamination and a sequencing artifact. In a later analysis, a clonal expansion index was calculated for each public chain from normalized within-repertoire ranks of inferred template counts. In a later analysis, generation probabilities were computed using a VDJ recombination model fitted to out-of-frame rearrangements, and the results were checked against IGoR. Hypergeometric tests were used in a later analysis to score TCR-TCR, TCR-HLA and TCR-CMV co-occurrence, with a repertoire-size bias correction applied to the TCR pairs. False discovery rates were estimated in a later analysis by permuting HLA or CMV assignments 20 times. In a later analysis, co-occurring TCRs were grouped using DBSCAN, with TCRdist sequence similarity added in when clustering inside HLA-allele-positive subsets. For co-occurrence clustering, repertoires with fewer than 30,000 or more than 120,000 public chains were excluded, along with roughly 5 repertoires with anomalous nucleotide sharing. Sourced from immuneACCESS, this table was stored by TCRdb with only in-frame sequences that have V and J called. A share of the clones is absent; for the studies checked, an unresolved V gene accounts for under half, and the remainder has no known explanation. V, J and clone size are those of that table, while D and trimming were read from the DNA. The sample table lists over 120,000 clones, 65% to 90% of them with a count of one. The top ten clones comprise 2.5% to 3.5% of the sample.

The cohort comprised under 700 healthy bone marrow donors. All cohort members were sampled while nominally healthy, although unrecorded immune exposures were likely present. The donor tested CMV seronegative, placing the donor among the 350 or so seronegative members of the cohort. A peripheral blood sample was provided by each donor, and peripheral blood mononuclear cells were used for TCR beta sequencing. The Qiagen DNeasy Blood Extraction Kit was used to extract genomic DNA from the blood cell samples. The source of this sequence is a woman in her 30s in good health and CMV-seronegative. The receptor chain draws on TRBV19 and TRBJ1-2, with 9 junctional bases fitting TRBD1. The source material was PBMCs. Here the CDR3 is given as CASSRRDRDFYGYTF. The DNA sequence is given as TGTGCCAGTAGTCGCCGGGACAGGGATTTCTATGGCTACACCTTC.